This TCR beta chain came from a study of cytomegalovirus exposure and HLA in healthy donors (dated by TCRdb to the late 2010s). In terms of the full investigation: According to a later analysis, the 120 or so validation repertoires were produced on the same platform as the 700 or so repertoires of the first cohort. High-throughput TCR immunosequencing, statistical association of individual TCRs with disease status, and machine learning were combined to predict cytomegalovirus infection status. The aim of the study was to test whether cataloging public T cell receptors could identify signatures of past pathogen exposure. A separate validation cohort of approximately 130 different subjects was used in addition to the approximately 610-subject first cohort. Findings and caveats that apply to the study as a whole: In vitro tests confirmed that a few of the cytomegalovirus-associated TCR beta chains recognize cytomegalovirus antigens. A total of 150 to 200 TCR beta chains were listed by the study as associated with cytomegalovirus. In both the original and validation cohorts, the classifier was reported to diagnose cytomegalovirus status with high specificity and sensitivity. Most TCR sequences were observed very rarely across donors, whereas some public TCRs were present in many individuals. A later analysis lacked HLA typing for the validation cohort, so it scored co-occurrence in that cohort across all 110 or so repertoires. It was suggested by the authors that the approach could potentially be generalized to other disease states and immunological phenotypes. Subsequent analysis determined that TCRs grouped into clusters in the first cohort also showed a tendency toward co-occurrence across the approximately 110 validation repertoires, and 94% of cluster scores exceeded 0.

V lost 3 bases and J lost 9 bases; the stretch between them is 12 bases long. CDR1 and CDR2 are read off the germline V gene (reference sequence) as SEHNR and FQNEAQ. The CDR3 has 14 amino acids, counting the end cysteine and phenylalanine. Only the CDR3 part of the read is kept: 42 bases, read in frame from the first base. Donors formed part of the validation cohort, which comprised 120 subjects and was distinct from the first cohort of 670 or so subjects. This clone showed up just a few times. Its antigen is not yet known. No per-base quality is available; no much larger clone lies one base away. Libraries were constructed by the immunoSEQ multiplex PCR assay. On the study's bioinformatics: A statistical classification framework was developed to diagnose cytomegalovirus status using the catalog of TCR beta chain sequences. The source is immuneACCESS, and TCRdb retained only in-frame sequences with V and J called. Part of the clones is not carried over; for the studies checked, unresolved V genes explain less than half of this, and the remainder is unexplained. The DNA gave D and trimming, while V, J and clone size come from that table. Counted in this sample were more than 250,000 clones; roughly 87% of them appeared once. The biggest ten clones account for roughly 1.2% of the sample.

This sequence was found in a woman between 25 and 40 years old in good health and CMV-seropositive. This sequence uses TRBV7-9 and TRBJ1-6; the D gene is perhaps TRBD1, from 5 matching bases. Sample: PBMCs. The CDR3 sequence is CASSFGERGSPLHF. The DNA reads TGTGCCAGCAGCTTTGGAGAGAGGGGTTCACCCCTCCACTTT.